Sequencing of this TCR beta chain was carried out in a study of blood T cell repertoires in COVID-19. Profiled with immunoSEQ multiplex PCR; TCRdb holds only in-frame clones, not every one. The sample consists of fewer than 250,000 clones, about nine tenths of them appearing once. This clonotype was sampled from a man in his 60s who had recovered from COVID-19. The material sequenced was peripheral blood.

CDR3 DNA: TGTGCCAGCAGCGAGAAGACAGGGAACACCGGGGAGCTGTTTTTT. It is translated as CASSEKTGNTGELFF. The chain uses TRBV9 and TRBJ2-2, with D maybe TRBD1 (6 bases). V lost 3 bases and J lost 1, with 10 bases in between. CDR1 and CDR2 (germline): SGDLS, YYNGEE. The CDR3 spans 15 residues.